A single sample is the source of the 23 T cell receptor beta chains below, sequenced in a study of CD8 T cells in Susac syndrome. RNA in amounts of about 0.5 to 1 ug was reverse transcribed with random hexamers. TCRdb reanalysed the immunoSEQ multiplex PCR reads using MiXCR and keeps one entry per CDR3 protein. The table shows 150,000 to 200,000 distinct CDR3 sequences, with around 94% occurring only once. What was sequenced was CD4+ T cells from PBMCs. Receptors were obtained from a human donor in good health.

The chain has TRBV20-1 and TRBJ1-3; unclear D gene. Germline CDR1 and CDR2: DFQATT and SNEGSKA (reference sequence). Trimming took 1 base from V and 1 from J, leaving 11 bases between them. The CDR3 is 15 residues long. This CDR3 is CSARVGRQSGNTIYF. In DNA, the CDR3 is TGCAGTGCTAGAGTGGGAAGGCAATCTGGAAACACCATATATTTT.

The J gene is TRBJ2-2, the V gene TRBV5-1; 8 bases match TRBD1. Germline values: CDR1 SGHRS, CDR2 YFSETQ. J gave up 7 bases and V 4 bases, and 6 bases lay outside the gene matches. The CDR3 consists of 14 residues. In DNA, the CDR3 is TGCGCCAGCAGCCCGGACAGGGAGAACGGGGAGCTGTTTTTT. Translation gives CASSPDRENGELFF. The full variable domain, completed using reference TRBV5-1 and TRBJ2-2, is KAGVTQTPRYLIKTRGQQVTLSCSPISGHRSVSWYQQTPGQGLQFLFEYFSETQRNKGNFPGRFSGRQFSNSRSEMNVSTLELGDSALYLCASSPDRENGELFFGEGSRLTVL.

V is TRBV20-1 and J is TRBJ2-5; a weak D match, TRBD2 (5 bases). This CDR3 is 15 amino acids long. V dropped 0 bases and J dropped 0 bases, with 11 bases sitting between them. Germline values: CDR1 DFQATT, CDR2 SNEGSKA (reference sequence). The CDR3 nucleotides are TGCAGTGCTAGAGATGGCGGGCCGAACCAAGAGACCCAGTACTTC. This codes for CSARDGGPNQETQYF.

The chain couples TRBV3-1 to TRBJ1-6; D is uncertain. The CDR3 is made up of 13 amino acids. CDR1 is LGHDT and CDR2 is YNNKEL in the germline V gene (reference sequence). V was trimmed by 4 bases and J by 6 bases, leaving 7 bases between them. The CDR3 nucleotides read TGTGCCAGCAGCCGGTACCCTAATTCACCCCTCCACTTT. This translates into CASSRYPNSPLHF.

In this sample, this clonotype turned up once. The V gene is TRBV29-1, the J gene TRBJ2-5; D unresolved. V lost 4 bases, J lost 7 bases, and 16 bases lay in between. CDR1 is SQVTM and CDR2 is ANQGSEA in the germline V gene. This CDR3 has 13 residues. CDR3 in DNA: TGCAGCGTTGGAGGTACACCCACTGGGACCCAGTACTTC. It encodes CSVGGTPTGTQYF.

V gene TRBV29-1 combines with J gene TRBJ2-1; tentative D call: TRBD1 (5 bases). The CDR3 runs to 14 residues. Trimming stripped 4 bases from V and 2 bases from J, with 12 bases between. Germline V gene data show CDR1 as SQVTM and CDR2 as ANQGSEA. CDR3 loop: CSVAVRVAYNEQFF. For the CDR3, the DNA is TGCAGCGTTGCAGTCAGGGTGGCCTACAATGAGCAGTTCTTC.

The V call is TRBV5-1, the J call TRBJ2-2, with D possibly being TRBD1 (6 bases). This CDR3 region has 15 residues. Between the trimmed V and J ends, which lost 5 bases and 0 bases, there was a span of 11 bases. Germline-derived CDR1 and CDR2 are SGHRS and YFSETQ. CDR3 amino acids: CASRPGHSNTGELFF. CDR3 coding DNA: TGCGCCAGCAGACCGGGACACTCGAACACCGGGGAGCTGTTTTTT.

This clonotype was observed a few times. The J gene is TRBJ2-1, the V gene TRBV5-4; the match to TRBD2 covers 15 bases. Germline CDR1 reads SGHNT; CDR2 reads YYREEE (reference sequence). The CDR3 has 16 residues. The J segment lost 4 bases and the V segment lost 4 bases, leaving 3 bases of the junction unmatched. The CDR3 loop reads CASSVGTSGGYNEQFF. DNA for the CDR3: TGTGCCAGCAGCGTCGGGACTAGCGGGGGGTACAATGAGCAGTTCTTC.

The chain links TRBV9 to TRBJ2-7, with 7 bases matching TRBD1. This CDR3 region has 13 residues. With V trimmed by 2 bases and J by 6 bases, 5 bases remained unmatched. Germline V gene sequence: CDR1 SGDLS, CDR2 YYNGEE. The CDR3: CASSVDRAGEQYF. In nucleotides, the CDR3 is TGTGCCAGCAGCGTTGACAGGGCGGGCGAGCAGTACTTC.

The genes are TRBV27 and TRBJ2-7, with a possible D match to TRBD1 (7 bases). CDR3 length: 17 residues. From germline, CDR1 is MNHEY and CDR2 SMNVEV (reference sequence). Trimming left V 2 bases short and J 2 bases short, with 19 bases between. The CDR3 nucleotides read TGTGCCAGCAGTTTAGGCACCGGGTCCAGGGGGGCCTACGAGCAGTACTTC. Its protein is CASSLGTGSRGAYEQYF.

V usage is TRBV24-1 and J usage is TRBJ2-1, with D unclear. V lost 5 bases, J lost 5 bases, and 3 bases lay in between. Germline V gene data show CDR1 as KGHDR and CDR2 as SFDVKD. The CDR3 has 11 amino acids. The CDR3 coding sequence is TGTGCCACCAGTGGTGACAATGAGCAGTTCTTC. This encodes CATSGDNEQFF.

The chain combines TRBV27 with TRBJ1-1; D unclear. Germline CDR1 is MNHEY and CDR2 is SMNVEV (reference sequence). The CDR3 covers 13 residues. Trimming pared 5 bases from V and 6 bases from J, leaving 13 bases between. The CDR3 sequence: CASSLGKYAEAFF. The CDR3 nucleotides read TGTGCCAGCAGTCTCGGGAAGTACGCTGAAGCTTTCTTT.

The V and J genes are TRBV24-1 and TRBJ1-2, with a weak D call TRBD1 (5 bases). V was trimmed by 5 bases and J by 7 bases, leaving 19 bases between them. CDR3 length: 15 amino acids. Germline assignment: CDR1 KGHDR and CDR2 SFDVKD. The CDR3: CATSGSTGGKSGYTF. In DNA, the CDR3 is TGTGCCACCAGTGGGTCGACTGGGGGGAAGTCTGGCTACACCTTC.

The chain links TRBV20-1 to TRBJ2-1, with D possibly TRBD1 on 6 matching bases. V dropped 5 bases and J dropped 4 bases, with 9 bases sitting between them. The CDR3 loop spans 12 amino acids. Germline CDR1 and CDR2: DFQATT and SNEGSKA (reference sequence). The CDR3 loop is CSAPGQYNEQFF. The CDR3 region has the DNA TGCAGTGCTCCTGGACAGTACAATGAGCAGTTCTTC.

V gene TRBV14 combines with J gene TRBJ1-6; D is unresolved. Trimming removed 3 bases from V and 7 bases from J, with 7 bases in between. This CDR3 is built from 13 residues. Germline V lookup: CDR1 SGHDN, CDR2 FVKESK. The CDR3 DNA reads TGTGCCAGCAGCCAGATCTTGAATTCACCCCTCCACTTT. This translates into CASSQILNSPLHF.

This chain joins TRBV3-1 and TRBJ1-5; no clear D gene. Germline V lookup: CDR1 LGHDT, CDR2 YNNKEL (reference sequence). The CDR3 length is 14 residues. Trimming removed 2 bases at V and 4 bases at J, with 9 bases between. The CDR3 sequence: CASSQSSRNQPQHF. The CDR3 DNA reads TGTGCCAGCAGCCAATCGTCGCGGAATCAGCCCCAGCATTTT.

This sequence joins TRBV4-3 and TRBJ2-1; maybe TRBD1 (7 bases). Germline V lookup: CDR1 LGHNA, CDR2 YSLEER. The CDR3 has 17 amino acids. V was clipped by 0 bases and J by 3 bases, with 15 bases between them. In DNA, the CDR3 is TGCGCCAGCAGCCAAGATATATCCCAGGGGGGCTACAATGAGCAGTTCTTC. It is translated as CASSQDISQGGYNEQFF.

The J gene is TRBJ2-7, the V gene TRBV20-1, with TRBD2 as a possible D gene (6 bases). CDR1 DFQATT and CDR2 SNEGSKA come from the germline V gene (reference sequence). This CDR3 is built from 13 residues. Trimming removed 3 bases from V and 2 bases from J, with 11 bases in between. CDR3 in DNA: TGCAGTGCTAGTGGGGGGACCCCCTACGAGCAGTACTTC. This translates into CSASGGTPYEQYF.

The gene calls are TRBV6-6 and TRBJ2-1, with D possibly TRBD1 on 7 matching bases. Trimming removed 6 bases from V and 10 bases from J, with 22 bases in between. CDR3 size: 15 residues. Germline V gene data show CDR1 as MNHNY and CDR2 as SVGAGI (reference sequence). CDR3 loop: CASSQGGLVGSEQFF. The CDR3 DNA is TGTGCCAGCAGCCAGGGGGGTTTAGTAGGAAGCGAGCAGTTCTTC.

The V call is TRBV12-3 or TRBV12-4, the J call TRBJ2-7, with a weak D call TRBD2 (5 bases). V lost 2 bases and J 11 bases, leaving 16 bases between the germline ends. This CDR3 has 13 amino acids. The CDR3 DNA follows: TGTGCCAGCAGTTTACGAGGGCAGGCTGTTAAGTACTTC. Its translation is CASSLRGQAVKYF.

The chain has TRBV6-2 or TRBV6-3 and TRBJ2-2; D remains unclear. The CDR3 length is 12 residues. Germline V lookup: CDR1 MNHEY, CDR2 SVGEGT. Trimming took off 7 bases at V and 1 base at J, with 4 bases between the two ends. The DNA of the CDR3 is TGTGCCAGCAAGGAGAACACCGGGGAGCTGTTTTTT. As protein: CASKENTGELFF.

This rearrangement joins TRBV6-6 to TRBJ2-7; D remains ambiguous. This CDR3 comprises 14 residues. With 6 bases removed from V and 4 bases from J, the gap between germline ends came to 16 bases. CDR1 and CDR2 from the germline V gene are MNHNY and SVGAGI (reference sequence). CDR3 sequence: CASSRTAPSYEQYF. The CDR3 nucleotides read TGTGCCAGCAGCCGGACGGCGCCGTCTTACGAGCAGTACTTC.

The CDR3 here is CASSQGSPIPNSPLHF. CDR3 nucleotides: TGCGCCAGCAGCCAAGGATCACCGATCCCCAATTCACCCCTCCACTTT. The rearrangement joins TRBV4-3 to TRBJ1-6, with unresolved D. Between the trimmed V and J ends, which lost 1 base and 7 bases, there was a span of 14 bases. This CDR3 has 16 residues. Germline CDR1 LGHNA, CDR2 YSLEER.